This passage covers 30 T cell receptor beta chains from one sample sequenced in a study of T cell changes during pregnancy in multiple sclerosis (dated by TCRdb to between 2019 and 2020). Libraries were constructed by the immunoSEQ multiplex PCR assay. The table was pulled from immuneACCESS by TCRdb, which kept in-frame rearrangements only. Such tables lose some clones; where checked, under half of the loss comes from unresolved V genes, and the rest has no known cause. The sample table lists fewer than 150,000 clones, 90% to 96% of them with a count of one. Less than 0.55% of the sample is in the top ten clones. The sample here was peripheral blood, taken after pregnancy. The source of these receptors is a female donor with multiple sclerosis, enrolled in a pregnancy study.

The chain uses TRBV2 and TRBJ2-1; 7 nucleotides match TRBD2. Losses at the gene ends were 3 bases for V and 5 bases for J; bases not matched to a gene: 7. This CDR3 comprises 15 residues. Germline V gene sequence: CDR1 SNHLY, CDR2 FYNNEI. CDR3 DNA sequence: TGTGCCAGCAGTGAGGTGGGAGGGCGCCACAATGAGCAGTTCTTC. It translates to CASSEVGGRHNEQFF.

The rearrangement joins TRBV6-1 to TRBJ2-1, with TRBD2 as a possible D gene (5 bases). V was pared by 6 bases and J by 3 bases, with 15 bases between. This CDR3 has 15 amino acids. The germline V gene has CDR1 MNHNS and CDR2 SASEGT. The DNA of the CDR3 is TGTGCCAGCAGAAGCGGCCGGGCCGGCTACAATGAGCAGTTCTTC. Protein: CASRSGRAGYNEQFF.

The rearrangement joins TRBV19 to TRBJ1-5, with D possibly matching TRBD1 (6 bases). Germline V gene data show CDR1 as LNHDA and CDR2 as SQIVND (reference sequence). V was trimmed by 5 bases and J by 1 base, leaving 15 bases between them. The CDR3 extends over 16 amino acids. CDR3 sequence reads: CASSQTGTTSNQPQHF. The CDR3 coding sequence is TGTGCCAGTAGTCAAACCGGGACAACCAGCAATCAGCCCCAGCATTTT. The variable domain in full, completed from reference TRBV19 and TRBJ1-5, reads DGGITQSPKYLFRKEGQNVTLSCEQNLNHDAMYWYRQDPGQGLRLIYYSQIVNDFQKGDIAEGYSVSREKKESFPLTVTSAQKNPTAFYLCASSQTGTTSNQPQHFGDGTRLSIL.

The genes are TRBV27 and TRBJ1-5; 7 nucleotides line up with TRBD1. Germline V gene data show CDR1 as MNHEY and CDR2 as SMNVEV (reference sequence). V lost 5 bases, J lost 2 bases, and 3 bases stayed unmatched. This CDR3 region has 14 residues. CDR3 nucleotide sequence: TGTGCCAGCAGTATAACAGGGGGCAATCAGCCCCAGCATTTT. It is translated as CASSITGGNQPQHF.

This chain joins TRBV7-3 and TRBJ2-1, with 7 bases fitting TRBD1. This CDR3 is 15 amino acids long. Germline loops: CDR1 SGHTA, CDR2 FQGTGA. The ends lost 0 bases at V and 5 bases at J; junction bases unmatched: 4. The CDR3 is CASSLTGRGNNEQFF. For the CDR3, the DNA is TGTGCCAGCAGCTTAACCGGCAGGGGGAACAATGAGCAGTTCTTC.

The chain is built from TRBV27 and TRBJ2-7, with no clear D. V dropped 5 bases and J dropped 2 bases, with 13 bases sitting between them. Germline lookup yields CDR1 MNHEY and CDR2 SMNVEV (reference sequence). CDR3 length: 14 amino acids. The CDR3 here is CASSPPGRTYEQYF. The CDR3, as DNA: TGTGCCAGCAGTCCCCCAGGTCGGACCTACGAGCAGTACTTC.

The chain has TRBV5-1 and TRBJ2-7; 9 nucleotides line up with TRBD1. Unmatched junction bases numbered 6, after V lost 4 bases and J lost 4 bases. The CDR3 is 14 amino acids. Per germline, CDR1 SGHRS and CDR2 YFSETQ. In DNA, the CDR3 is TGCGCCAGCAGCCTACAGGGGGCCGGGTACGAGCAGTACTTC. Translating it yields CASSLQGAGYEQYF.

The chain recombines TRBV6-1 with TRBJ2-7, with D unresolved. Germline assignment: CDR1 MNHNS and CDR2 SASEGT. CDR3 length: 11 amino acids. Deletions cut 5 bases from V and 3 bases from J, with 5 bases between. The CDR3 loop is CASSHVYEQYF. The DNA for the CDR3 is TGTGCCAGCAGTCATGTCTACGAGCAGTACTTC.

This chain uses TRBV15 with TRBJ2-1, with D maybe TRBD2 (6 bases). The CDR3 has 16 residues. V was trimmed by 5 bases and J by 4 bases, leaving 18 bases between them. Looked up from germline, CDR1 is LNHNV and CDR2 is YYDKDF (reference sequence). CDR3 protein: CATSVRLIAAYNEQFF. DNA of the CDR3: TGTGCCACCAGCGTCAGGCTTATAGCGGCGTACAATGAGCAGTTCTTC.

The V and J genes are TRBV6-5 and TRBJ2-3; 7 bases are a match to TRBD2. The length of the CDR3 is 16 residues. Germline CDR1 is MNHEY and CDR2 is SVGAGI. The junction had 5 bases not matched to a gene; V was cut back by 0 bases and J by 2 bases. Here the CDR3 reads CASSYSPSGYTDTQYF. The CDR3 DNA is TGTGCCAGCAGTTACTCGCCTAGCGGCTACACAGATACGCAGTATTTT.

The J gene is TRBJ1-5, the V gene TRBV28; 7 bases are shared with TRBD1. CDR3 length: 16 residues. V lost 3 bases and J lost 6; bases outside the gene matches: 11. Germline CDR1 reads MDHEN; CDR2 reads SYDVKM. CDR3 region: CASSFLQGLVGQPQHF. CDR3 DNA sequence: TGTGCCAGCAGTTTCTTACAGGGGTTGGTGGGTCAGCCCCAGCATTTT.

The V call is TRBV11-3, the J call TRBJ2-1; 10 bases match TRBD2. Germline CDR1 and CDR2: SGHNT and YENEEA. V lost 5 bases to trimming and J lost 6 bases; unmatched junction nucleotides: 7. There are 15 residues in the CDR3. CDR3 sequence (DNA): TGTGCCAGCAGCCCCTCTAGCGGGAGCGGCAATGAGCAGTTCTTC. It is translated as CASSPSSGSGNEQFF.

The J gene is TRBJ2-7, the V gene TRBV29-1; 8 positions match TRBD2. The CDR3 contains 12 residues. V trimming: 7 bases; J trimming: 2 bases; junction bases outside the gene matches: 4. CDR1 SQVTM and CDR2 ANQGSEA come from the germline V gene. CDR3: CSASGSPYEQYF. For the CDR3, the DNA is TGCAGCGCGAGCGGGAGCCCCTACGAGCAGTACTTC.

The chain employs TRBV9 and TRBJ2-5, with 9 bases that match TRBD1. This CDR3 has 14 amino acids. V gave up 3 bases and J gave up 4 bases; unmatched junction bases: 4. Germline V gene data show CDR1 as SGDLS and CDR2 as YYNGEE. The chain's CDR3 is CASSEQGARETQYF. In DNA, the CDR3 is TGTGCCAGCAGCGAACAGGGGGCGCGAGAGACCCAGTACTTC. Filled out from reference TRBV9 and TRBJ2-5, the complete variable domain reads DSGVTQTPKHLITATGQRVTLRCSPRSGDLSVYWYQQSLDQGLQFLIQYYNGEERAKGNILERFSAQQFPDLHSELNLSSLELGDSALYFCASSEQGARETQYFGPGTRLLVL.

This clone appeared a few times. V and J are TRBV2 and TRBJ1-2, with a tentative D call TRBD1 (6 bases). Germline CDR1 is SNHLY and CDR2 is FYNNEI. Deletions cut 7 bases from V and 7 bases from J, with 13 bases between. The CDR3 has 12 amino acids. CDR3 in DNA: TGTGCCAGCAACCCACAGGGAAGTGGCTACACCTTC. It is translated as CASNPQGSGYTF.

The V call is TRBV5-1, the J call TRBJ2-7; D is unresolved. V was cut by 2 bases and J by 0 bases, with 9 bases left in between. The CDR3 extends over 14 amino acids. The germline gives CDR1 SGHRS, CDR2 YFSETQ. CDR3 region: CASSFYSDSYEQYF. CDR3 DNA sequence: TGCGCCAGCAGCTTTTATAGTGACTCCTACGAGCAGTACTTC.

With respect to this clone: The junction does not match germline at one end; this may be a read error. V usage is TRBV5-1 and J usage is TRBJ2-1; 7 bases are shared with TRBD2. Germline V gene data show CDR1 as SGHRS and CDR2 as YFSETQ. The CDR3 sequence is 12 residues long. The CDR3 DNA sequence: TGCGCCAGCAGCTTGGCTGGGGACTACGAAGTCTTC. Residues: CASSLAGDYEVF. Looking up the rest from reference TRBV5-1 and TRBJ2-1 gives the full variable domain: KAGVTQTPRYLIKTRGQQVTLSCSPISGHRSVSWYQQTPGQGLQFLFEYFSETQRNKGNFPGRFSGRQFSNSRSEMNVSTLELGDSALYLCASSLAGDYEVFGPGTRLTVL.

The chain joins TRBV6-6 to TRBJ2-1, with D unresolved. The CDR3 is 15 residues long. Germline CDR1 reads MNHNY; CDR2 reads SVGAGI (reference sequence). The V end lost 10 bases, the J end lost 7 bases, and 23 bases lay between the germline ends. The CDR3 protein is CATVDPLTIGNEQFF. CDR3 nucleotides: TGTGCCACCGTCGATCCCTTGACCATCGGGAATGAGCAGTTCTTC.

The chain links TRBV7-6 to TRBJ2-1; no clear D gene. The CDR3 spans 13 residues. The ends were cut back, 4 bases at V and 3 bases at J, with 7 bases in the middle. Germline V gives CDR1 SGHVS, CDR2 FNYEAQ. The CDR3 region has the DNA TGTGCCAGCAGCTCAGACAACTACAATGAGCAGTTCTTC. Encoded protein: CASSSDNYNEQFF.

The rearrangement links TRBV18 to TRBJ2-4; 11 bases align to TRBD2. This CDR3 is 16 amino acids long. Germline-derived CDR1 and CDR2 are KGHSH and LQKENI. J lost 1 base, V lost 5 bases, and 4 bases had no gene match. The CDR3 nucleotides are TGTGCCAGCTCATCGGGGACTAGCGGTGCCAAAAACATTCAGTACTTC. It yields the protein CASSSGTSGAKNIQYF.

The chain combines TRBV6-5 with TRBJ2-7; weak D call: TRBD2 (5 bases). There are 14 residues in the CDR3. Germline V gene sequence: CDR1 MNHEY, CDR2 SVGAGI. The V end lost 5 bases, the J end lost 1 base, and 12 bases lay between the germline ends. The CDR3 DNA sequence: TGTGCCAGCAGTAGGACTCTTTTATCCTACGAGCAGTACTTC. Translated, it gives CASSRTLLSYEQYF.

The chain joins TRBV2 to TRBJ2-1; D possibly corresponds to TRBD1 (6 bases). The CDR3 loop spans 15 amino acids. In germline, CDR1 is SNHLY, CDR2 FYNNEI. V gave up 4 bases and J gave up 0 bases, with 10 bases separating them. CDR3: CASSVDRSSYNEQFF. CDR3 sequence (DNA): TGTGCCAGCAGTGTCGACAGGAGCTCCTACAATGAGCAGTTCTTC.

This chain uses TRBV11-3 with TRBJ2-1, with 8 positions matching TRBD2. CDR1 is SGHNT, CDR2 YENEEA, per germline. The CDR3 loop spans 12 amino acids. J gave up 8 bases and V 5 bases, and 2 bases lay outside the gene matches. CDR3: CASSRGGDEQFF. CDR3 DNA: TGTGCCAGCAGCCGGGGGGGCGATGAGCAGTTCTTC.

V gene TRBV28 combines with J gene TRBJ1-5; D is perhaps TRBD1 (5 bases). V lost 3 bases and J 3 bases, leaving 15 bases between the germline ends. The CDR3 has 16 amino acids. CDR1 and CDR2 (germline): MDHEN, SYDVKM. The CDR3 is CASSLVPRDYNQPQHF. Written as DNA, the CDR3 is TGTGCCAGCAGTTTGGTCCCCAGGGATTACAATCAGCCCCAGCATTTT.

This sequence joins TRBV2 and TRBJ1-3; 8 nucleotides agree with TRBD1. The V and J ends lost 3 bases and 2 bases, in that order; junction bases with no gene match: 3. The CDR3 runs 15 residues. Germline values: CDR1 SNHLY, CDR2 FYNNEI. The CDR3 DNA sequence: TGTGCCAGCAGTGACAGGGGGCATCCTGGAAACACCATATATTTT. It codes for CASSDRGHPGNTIYF.

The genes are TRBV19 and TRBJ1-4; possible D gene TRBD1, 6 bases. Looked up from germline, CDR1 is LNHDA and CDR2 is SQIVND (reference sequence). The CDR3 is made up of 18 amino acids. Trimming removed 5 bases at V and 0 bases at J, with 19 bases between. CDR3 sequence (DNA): TGTGCCAGTAGTCCGCGGGGGGCGCTTCGTCCAACTAATGAAAAACTGTTTTTT. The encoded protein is CASSPRGALRPTNEKLFF.

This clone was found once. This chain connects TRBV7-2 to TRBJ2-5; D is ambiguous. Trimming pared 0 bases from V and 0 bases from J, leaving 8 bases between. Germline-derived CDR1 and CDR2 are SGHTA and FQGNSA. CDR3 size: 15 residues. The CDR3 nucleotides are TGTGCCAGCAGCTTAGCGCAGAACCACCAAGAGACCCAGTACTTC. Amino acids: CASSLAQNHQETQYF.

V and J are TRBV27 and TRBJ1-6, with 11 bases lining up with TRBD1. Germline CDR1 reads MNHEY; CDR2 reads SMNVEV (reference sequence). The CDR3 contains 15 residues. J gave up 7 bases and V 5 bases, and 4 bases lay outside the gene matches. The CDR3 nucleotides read TGTGCCAGCAGTCTCGGGACAGGGGGAAATTCACCCCTCCACTTT. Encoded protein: CASSLGTGGNSPLHF.

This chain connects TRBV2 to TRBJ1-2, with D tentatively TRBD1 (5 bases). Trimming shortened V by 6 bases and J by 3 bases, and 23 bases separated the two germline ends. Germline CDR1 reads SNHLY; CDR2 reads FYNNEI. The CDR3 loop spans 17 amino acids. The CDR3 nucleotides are TGTGCCAGCAGCGCACCGGGCCGCCAAGGGGTGGACTATGGCTACACCTTC. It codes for CASSAPGRQGVDYGYTF.

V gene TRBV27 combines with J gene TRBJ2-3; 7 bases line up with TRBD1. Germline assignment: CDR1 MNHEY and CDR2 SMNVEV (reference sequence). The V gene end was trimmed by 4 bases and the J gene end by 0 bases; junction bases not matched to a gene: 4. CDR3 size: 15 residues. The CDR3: CASSYTGASTDTQYF. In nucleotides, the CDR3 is TGTGCCAGCAGTTATACAGGGGCCAGCACAGATACGCAGTATTTT.